This T cell receptor beta chain was sequenced for a study of blood T cell repertoires in COVID-19 (dated by TCRdb to about 2020). As for the study more broadly: Collaborator samples came from the United States, Italy and Spain and covered acute and convalescent phases of COVID-19. The material from the prospective study consisted of cDNA or gDNA derived from T cells, B-cell-depleted T cells, or PBMCs. Deeply sampled blood TCRbeta repertoires from subjects exposed to, actively infected with, or recovered from COVID-19 were included in the dataset. The repertoires were released in a freely available public database meant as a resource for research on the immune response to SARS-CoV-2. The samples were drawn from the first 160 participants of the ongoing ImmuneRACE study and from 1,200 or so subjects provided by 6 global collaborators. The sample metadata nearly always contained a de-identified subject ID, COVID-19 status, age in years and sex. Where HLA class I and class II types were available, the types were taken from metadata supplied by the sample provider, not from assay-based typing. General study outcomes and caveats: How much clinical and demographic metadata was included differed by source and by participant, and the metadata was provided uncurated.

The immunoSEQ Assay, a bias-controlled multiplex PCR, was used to amplify TCRbeta CDR3 regions from genomic DNA. Processing in the source paper ran as follows. Within the assay, amplification of reference gene primers was used to estimate how many nucleated cells each sample contained. To quantify the absolute abundance of each unique TCRbeta CDR3 rearrangement, sequence reads were collapsed and filtered. For each sample, productive Simpson clonality was calculated as the square root of Simpson's diversity index over productive rearrangements. TCRdb obtained this table from immuneACCESS and retained in-frame rearrangements with V and J assigned. These tables miss some clones; where compared with another copy, unresolved V genes account for less than half of the shortfall, and the remainder is unexplained. V, J and clone size reflect that table, while D and trimming were determined from the DNA. The sample data list some 190,000 clones, and around 80% of these were observed just once. Of the sample, roughly 20% falls within the top ten clones.

Concerning this clone: No cognate antigen has been identified for it. No much larger clonotype is one base removed from it; base qualities were not supplied.

Whole blood was collected in K2EDTA tubes by collaborating institutions according to the institutions' own protocols. Collaborator samples were shipped for TCRbeta analysis as frozen whole blood, isolated PBMCs, or DNA extracted from either sample type. V is pruned by 5 bases and J by 3 bases, leaving 10 bases of the junction without a gene match. The CDR3 runs 16 residues from the cysteine to the phenylalanine. CDR3 DNA only is kept here, 48 bases in frame from base 1. The chain is made from TRBV6-7 and TRBJ2-7, with TRBD2 identical over 10 junction bases. TRBV6-7 is placed among ORFs of uncertain function. Sequencing was done on a sample of peripheral blood. The TCR was taken from a human donor in a cohort sampled during active COVID-19. The CDR3 region has the sequence CASSPGRQRGGYEQYF. The DNA sequence is as follows: TGTGCCAGCAGTCCCGGTCGACAGCGGGGGGGCTACGAGCAGTACTTC.